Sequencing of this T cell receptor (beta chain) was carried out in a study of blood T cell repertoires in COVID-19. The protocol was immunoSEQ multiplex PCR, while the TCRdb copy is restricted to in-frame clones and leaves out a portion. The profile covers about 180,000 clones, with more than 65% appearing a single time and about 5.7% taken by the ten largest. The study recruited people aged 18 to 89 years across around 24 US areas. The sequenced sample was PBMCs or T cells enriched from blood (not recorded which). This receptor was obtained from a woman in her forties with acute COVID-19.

CDR3 residues: CASRDPTGLMGEQYF. CDR3 DNA sequence: TGTGCCAGCAGAGACCCTACAGGGTTGATGGGCGAGCAGTACTTC. V gene TRBV2 combines with J gene TRBJ2-7; perhaps TRBD1 as D (6 bases). Germline CDR1 reads SNHLY; CDR2 reads FYNNEI. Trimming stripped 6 bases from V and 6 bases from J, with 21 bases between. The CDR3 contains 15 residues.